This T cell receptor (beta chain) was retrieved from a study of blood T cell repertoires in COVID-19. Across the study: PBMCs, B-cell-depleted T cells, or T cells were the source of the cDNA or gDNA that made up the material.

This CDR3 contains 17 residues. Germline V gene lookup returns CDR1 SGDLS and CDR2 YYNGEE. The J segment lost 5 bases and the V segment lost 0 bases, leaving 9 bases of the junction unmatched. This clone was counted once. Only in-frame clones appear in the TCRdb table, and some are missing; sequencing was by immunoSEQ multiplex PCR. The sample carries under 90,000 clones, roughly nine tenths recorded once. V usage is TRBV9 and J usage is TRBJ2-1, with 9 bases that match TRBD2. The sequence came from a man in his forties or fifties with COVID-19, enrolled during active disease. The sequenced material came from peripheral blood. The CDR3 bases are TGTGCCAGCAGCGTAGCAAGAGCGGGGGGAACAAACAATGAGCAGTTCTTC. It yields the protein CASSVARAGGTNNEQFF.